One T cell receptor beta chain is described in this entry. The CDR3 covers 14 residues. Trimming cost V 11 bases and J 1 base; bases outside gene matches: 9. CDR1 and CDR2 (germline): MNHNY, SVGAGI (reference sequence). The PCR ran on 60 Vbeta and 13 Jbeta primers. Measured with immunoSEQ multiplex PCR; TCRdb has only the in-frame clones, and not every one. This sample has 75,000 to 95,000 clones, with roughly 84% found just once. These data originate in a study of cytomegalovirus exposure and HLA in healthy donors. This TCR was sampled from a man between 18 and 29 years old in good health and CMV-seronegative. This chain links TRBV6-6 with TRBJ1-1; 8 bases align to TRBD1. The sample consisted of PBMCs. The CDR3, as DNA: TGTGCCGGCAAAGACAGGGGCCCGAACACTGAAGCTTTCTTT. Translating gives CAGKDRGPNTEAFF.